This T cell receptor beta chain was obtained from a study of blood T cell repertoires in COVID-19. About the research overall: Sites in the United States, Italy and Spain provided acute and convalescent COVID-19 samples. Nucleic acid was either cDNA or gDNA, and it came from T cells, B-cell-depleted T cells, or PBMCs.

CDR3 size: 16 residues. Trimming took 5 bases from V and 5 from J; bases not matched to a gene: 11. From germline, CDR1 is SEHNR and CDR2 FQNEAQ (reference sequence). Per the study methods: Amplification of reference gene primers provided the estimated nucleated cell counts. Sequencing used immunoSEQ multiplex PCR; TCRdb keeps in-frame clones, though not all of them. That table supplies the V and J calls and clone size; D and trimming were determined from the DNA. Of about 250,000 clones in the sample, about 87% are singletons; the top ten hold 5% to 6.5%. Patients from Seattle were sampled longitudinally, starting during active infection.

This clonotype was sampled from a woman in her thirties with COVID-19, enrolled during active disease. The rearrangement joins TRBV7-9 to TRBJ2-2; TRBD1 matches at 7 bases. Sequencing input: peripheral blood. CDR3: CASSPKYRGRTGELFF. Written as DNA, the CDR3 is TGTGCCAGCAGCCCAAAATACAGGGGTCGGACCGGGGAGCTGTTTTTT.